Listed below are T cell receptor beta chains from one sample, sequenced in a study of blood T cell repertoires in COVID-19. The table came from immunoSEQ multiplex PCR; TCRdb's copy has only in-frame clones and leaves some out. The table records over 85,000 clones, 75% to 90% of them present only once. The sequencing sample was made of peripheral blood. The receptors stem from a man in his sixties with acute or convalescent COVID-19. Both conserved end residues are part of each CDR3. The order of the fields is CDR3 DNA, CDR3 protein, J gene, clone size, D gene, CDR3 length, V gene. The D gene is left open where the match is weak. Clone sizes are given selectively: once, few, many, or a class where the clone is expanded.

TGTGCCAGCAGTTATGTCTATCGTGGGGACAGAAATCAGCCCCAGCATTTT,CASSYVYRGDRNQPQHF,TRBJ1-5,-,TRBD1,17,TRBV27
TGTGCCAGCAGTCAACGACAGGGGAGCCTATATGGCTACACCTTC,CASSQRQGSLYGYTF,TRBJ1-2,-,TRBD1,15,TRBV6-2/TRBV6-3
TGTGCCAGCAGGGAGACAGGGAGAGGACAGCCCCAGCATTTT,CASRETGRGQPQHF,TRBJ1-5,-,TRBD1,14,TRBV6-6
TGTGCCACCAGCAGAGACAGAACCTACGAGCAGTACTTC,CATSRDRTYEQYF,TRBJ2-7,-,-,13,TRBV15
TGCAGTGCGAGTGCGCGGGCCGCTCAGAGAAAGGAGACCCAGTACTTC,CSASARAAQRKETQYF,TRBJ2-5,once,-,16,TRBV20-1
TGCAGCGTTGGGCTAGCGGGAGGCCACGAGCAGTACTTC,CSVGLAGGHEQYF,TRBJ2-7,-,TRBD2,13,TRBV29-1
TGTGCCAGCAGAGAGGACGGGAAATATAGCAATCAGCCCCAGCATTTT,CASREDGKYSNQPQHF,TRBJ1-5,-,-,16,TRBV6-6
TGTGCCAGCAGTCCCAGACAAGCTAACTATGGCTACACCTTC,CASSPRQANYGYTF,TRBJ1-2,-,-,14,TRBV27
TGCGCCAGCAGCCAGAGACCGATTTCGGGACAGGCCTCTGGAAACACCATATATTTT,CASSQRPISGQASGNTIYF,TRBJ1-3,-,TRBD1,19,TRBV5-1
TGTGCCACCCTCGCGGATGAAGCTTTCTTT,CATLADEAFF,TRBJ1-1,-,-,10,TRBV6-5
TGTGCCAGCAGCCTCCGACTAGCGGGTTTCAATGAGCAGTTCTTC,CASSLRLAGFNEQFF,TRBJ2-1,-,TRBD2,15,TRBV6-5
TGTGCCAGCAGTCCAGGGAACCAAGAGACCCAGTACTTC,CASSPGNQETQYF,TRBJ2-5,-,-,13,TRBV19
TGTGCCAGCAGCCGACAGGGCCTAAGGGAAAAACTGTTTTTT,CASSRQGLREKLFF,TRBJ1-4,-,TRBD1,14,TRBV6-5